This T cell receptor (beta chain) is from a study of STAT5B mutations in CD4+ large granular lymphocyte leukemia. Data came from immunoSEQ multiplex PCR; TCRdb stores just in-frame clones and leaves some out. In the table there are approximately 33,000 clones, about nine tenths of which are singletons. Germline V gives CDR1 MNHEY, CDR2 SVGAGI. The CDR3 has 12 residues. Trimming took off 7 bases at V and 4 bases at J, with 9 bases between the two ends. This clone was counted a few times. The sample was CD4+ T cells from blood buffy coats. The TCR was taken from a human donor in good health. V gene TRBV6-5 combines with J gene TRBJ2-3; the D is unclear. The CDR3 region is CASTNEADTQYF. CDR3 coding DNA: TGTGCCAGCACCAACGAGGCAGATACGCAGTATTTT.